This TCR beta chain is from a study of blood T cells in healthy people across ages. The CDR3 loop spans 14 amino acids. Germline V gene sequence: CDR1 SGHRS, CDR2 YFSETQ. A word on this clonotype: The antigen is not known. An end of the junction does not agree with germline; a read error may underlie this.

The second PCR ran roughly 7 to 11 cycles with a sample-barcoded 5' primer and J-beta primers. All cDNA molecules were each tagged by a template-switch adaptor with 12 random nucleotides. TCRdb reanalysed the 5' RACE reads using MiXCR and keeps one entry per CDR3 protein. The table lists about 780,000 distinct CDR3 sequences, more than 35% of them singletons, with roughly 18% in the top ten. Regarding the study as a whole: Roughly linear declines in TCR beta diversity per million T cells occurred with age.

Those donating, healthy Caucasian individuals from Russia, were aged roughly 6 to 95. The sequenced sample was blood. The chain employs TRBV5-1 and TRBJ2-5, with a tentative D call TRBD1 (5 bases). This TCR derives from a man older than 75 in good health. The CDR3 DNA sequence: TGCGCCAGCAGCTTAGAGAAGGGGATTCAGACCCGGTACTTC. Encoded protein: CASSLEKGIQTRYF.